This TCR beta chain appears in the sequencing data of a study of shared clonotypes between healthy human individuals. Sorted subsets were amplified in replicate PCRs using around 220 ng DNA, 25,000 to 30,000 T cell genomes. Source study methods: Filtering differed since immunoSEQ provided only junctions, with no quality scores. The data were produced by immunoSEQ multiplex PCR, yet TCRdb's version contains in-frame clones alone and is incomplete. The V and J calls and clone size come from that table; D and trimming were worked out from the DNA. The profile shows fewer than 1.4 million clones, approximately 78% of them singletons. The CDR3 has 14 residues. Germline V lookup: CDR1 SNHLY, CDR2 FYNNEI. The V gene end was trimmed by 6 bases and the J gene end by 2 bases; junction bases not matched to a gene: 6.

The chain couples TRBV2 to TRBJ2-5; 7 nucleotides line up with TRBD1. The source material was memory CD4+ T cells from PBMCs. The subset: CD45RA-negative fraction. The sequence was collected from a man aged 18 to 29 in good health. Some clones in this sample may be carry-over from other donors' samples. This CDR3 reads CASRVQGPQETQYF. CDR3 nucleotide sequence: TGTGCCAGCAGAGTACAGGGGCCACAAGAGACCCAGTACTTC.